This is a list of T cell receptor beta chains from one sample in a study of human T cells and chemical hapten exposure. Each CDR3 protein gets one entry after TCRdb re-called the RACE reads with MiXCR. The sample comprises 100,000 to 150,000 distinct CDR3 sequences, roughly 14% of which are singletons, and roughly 3.1% rests with the top ten. This material consisted of whole blood, taken in connection with sensitization to the hapten diphenylcyclopropenone (DPC). The receptors stem from a woman aged 18-29 years with alopecia areata. Some clones in this sample may be carry-over from other donors' samples. Both conserved end residues are part of each CDR3. A D gene is named only where the DNA matches it firmly. Expanded clones get a size class; other rows say once, few or many, or leave the size out.

d_call: NA; j_call: TRBJ1-6; clone_size: once; v_call: TRBV5-1; cdr3_nt: TGCGCCAGCAGCTTGTACGTGGGGAGTTCACCCCTCCACTTT; cdr3_aa: CASSLYVGSSPLHF
d_call: NA; j_call: TRBJ2-7; clone_size: many; v_call: TRBV6-2/TRBV6-3; cdr3_nt: TGTGCCAGCAGTCTCCACACACGCTACGAGCAGTACTTC; cdr3_aa: CASSLHTRYEQYF
d_call: NA; j_call: TRBJ2-1; clone_size: many; v_call: TRBV9; cdr3_nt: TGTGCCAGCAGCGTAGGATTTGCTGAGCAGTTCTTC; cdr3_aa: CASSVGFAEQFF
d_call: TRBD2; j_call: TRBJ2-5; clone_size: few; v_call: TRBV7-2; cdr3_nt: TGTGCCAGCAGCCCCCCGAGACTAGCGGGGAAAGAGACCCAGTACTTC; cdr3_aa: CASSPPRLAGKETQYF
d_call: NA; j_call: TRBJ1-5; clone_size: few; v_call: TRBV7-2; cdr3_nt: TGTGCCAGCAGCTTAGAGGCAGGGACTGGTCAGCCCCAGCATTTT; cdr3_aa: CASSLEAGTGQPQHF
d_call: NA; j_call: TRBJ1-1; clone_size: NA; v_call: TRBV28; cdr3_nt: TGTGCCAGCACCCGGCCCCAGGGCACTGAAGCTTTCTTT; cdr3_aa: CASTRPQGTEAFF
d_call: NA; j_call: TRBJ1-1; clone_size: many; v_call: TRBV9; cdr3_nt: TGTGCCAGCAGCCTACAGCCCATGAACACTGAAGCTTTCTTT; cdr3_aa: CASSLQPMNTEAFF
d_call: NA; j_call: TRBJ2-5; clone_size: NA; v_call: TRBV11-2; cdr3_nt: TGTGCCAGCAGCTTAGCACCACTGGGGACGGAGACCCAGTACTTC; cdr3_aa: CASSLAPLGTETQYF
d_call: NA; j_call: TRBJ2-5; clone_size: NA; v_call: TRBV7-2; cdr3_nt: TGTGCCAGCAGCCCCTCCCTAAGGGAAAAAGAGACCCAGTACTTC; cdr3_aa: CASSPSLREKETQYF
d_call: NA; j_call: TRBJ1-6; clone_size: many; v_call: TRBV7-2; cdr3_nt: TGTGCCAGCAGCTTAGAGTCAGGGGACTATAATTCACCCCTCCACTTT; cdr3_aa: CASSLESGDYNSPLHF
d_call: NA; j_call: TRBJ2-2; clone_size: few; v_call: TRBV29-1; cdr3_nt: TGCAGCGTTGATCCGGGTGTGGACACCGGGGAGCTGTTTTTT; cdr3_aa: CSVDPGVDTGELFF
d_call: NA; j_call: TRBJ2-5; clone_size: NA; v_call: TRBV20-1; cdr3_nt: TGCAGTGCGGCGGAAGGGGGAGAGACCCAGTACTTC; cdr3_aa: CSAAEGGETQYF
d_call: NA; j_call: TRBJ1-1; clone_size: few; v_call: TRBV4-3; cdr3_nt: TGCGCCAGCAGCCCTAAAGGGGGGGCGAGCACTGAAGCTTTCTTT; cdr3_aa: CASSPKGGASTEAFF
d_call: NA; j_call: TRBJ1-6; clone_size: NA; v_call: TRBV28; cdr3_nt: TGTGCCAGCGGGGGACCTAATTCACCCCTCCACTTT; cdr3_aa: CASGGPNSPLHF
d_call: NA; j_call: TRBJ2-3; clone_size: few; v_call: TRBV12-3/TRBV12-4; cdr3_nt: TGTGCCAGCAGTCCTGGCGGGACTAGCACAGATACGCAGTATTTT; cdr3_aa: CASSPGGTSTDTQYF
d_call: NA; j_call: TRBJ1-6; clone_size: many; v_call: TRBV25-1; cdr3_nt: TGTGCCAGCGCTCCGGTGCTTGGTAATTCACCCCTCCACTTT; cdr3_aa: CASAPVLGNSPLHF
d_call: TRBD2; j_call: TRBJ2-1; clone_size: few; v_call: TRBV28; cdr3_nt: TGTGCCAGCAGTTCCCCCGTTGTGGGACTAGCGGGGGCCTACAATGAGCAGTTCTTC; cdr3_aa: CASSSPVVGLAGAYNEQFF
d_call: NA; j_call: TRBJ1-2; clone_size: NA; v_call: TRBV6-5; cdr3_nt: TGTGCCAGCAGTTACGGGGACATGTATGGCTACACCTTC; cdr3_aa: CASSYGDMYGYTF
d_call: NA; j_call: TRBJ1-2; clone_size: NA; v_call: TRBV12-3/TRBV12-4; cdr3_nt: TGTGCCAGCAGTTTGACACCATTCTATGGCTACACCTTC; cdr3_aa: CASSLTPFYGYTF
d_call: TRBD1; j_call: TRBJ1-2; clone_size: many; v_call: TRBV11-2; cdr3_nt: TGTGCCAGCAGCCGGACAGGGGGCGTCTATGGCTACACCTTC; cdr3_aa: CASSRTGGVYGYTF
d_call: NA; j_call: TRBJ1-1; clone_size: many; v_call: TRBV21-1; cdr3_nt: TGTGCCAGCAGCAAAGCGCTTCAAGAAGCTTTCTTT; cdr3_aa: CASSKALQEAFF
d_call: TRBD2; j_call: TRBJ2-1; clone_size: NA; v_call: TRBV19; cdr3_nt: TGTGCCAGTAGTAGCGGGGGAAGGGGCAATGAGCAGTTCTTC; cdr3_aa: CASSSGGRGNEQFF
d_call: NA; j_call: TRBJ2-1; clone_size: NA; v_call: TRBV29-1; cdr3_nt: TGCAGCGTTGAGATCTACAATGAGCAGTTCTTC; cdr3_aa: CSVEIYNEQFF
d_call: NA; j_call: TRBJ2-5; clone_size: NA; v_call: TRBV12-3/TRBV12-4; cdr3_nt: TGTGCCAGCAGTTTGGGCCCGACCCAGTACTTC; cdr3_aa: CASSLGPTQYF
d_call: NA; j_call: TRBJ2-1; clone_size: few; v_call: TRBV2; cdr3_nt: TGTGCCAGCAGTGTCCAGGGAAGCAATGAGCAGTTCTTC; cdr3_aa: CASSVQGSNEQFF
d_call: NA; j_call: TRBJ1-4; clone_size: NA; v_call: TRBV6-6; cdr3_nt: TGTGCCAGCAGTAAAGGGGAGGAAAAACTGTTTTTT; cdr3_aa: CASSKGEEKLFF
d_call: TRBD2; j_call: TRBJ2-1; clone_size: NA; v_call: TRBV30; cdr3_nt: TGTGCCTGGAGTGTACGACTAGCGGGGGACAATGAGCAGTTCTTC; cdr3_aa: CAWSVRLAGDNEQFF
d_call: NA; j_call: TRBJ2-2; clone_size: NA; v_call: TRBV7-2; cdr3_nt: TGTGCCAGCAGCTTAGTCCGACTCACCGGGGAGCTGTTTTTT; cdr3_aa: CASSLVRLTGELFF
d_call: TRBD1; j_call: TRBJ1-2; clone_size: NA; v_call: TRBV7-2; cdr3_nt: TGTGCCAGCAACCAAAGGGGCAGGGGGTATGGCTACACCTTC; cdr3_aa: CASNQRGRGYGYTF
d_call: NA; j_call: TRBJ2-7; clone_size: few; v_call: TRBV20-1; cdr3_nt: TGCAGTGCTAGACCCCCAAGTGGGGCCTACGAGCAGTACTTC; cdr3_aa: CSARPPSGAYEQYF
d_call: NA; j_call: TRBJ2-6; clone_size: many; v_call: TRBV27; cdr3_nt: TGTGCCAGCAGTCCCAGACAGGCGCACTCTGGGGCCAACGTCCTGACTTTC; cdr3_aa: CASSPRQAHSGANVLTF
d_call: NA; j_call: TRBJ1-1; clone_size: many; v_call: TRBV9; cdr3_nt: TGTGCCAGCAGCGTAGCGGTGAACACTGAAGCTTTCTTT; cdr3_aa: CASSVAVNTEAFF
d_call: NA; j_call: TRBJ2-6; clone_size: NA; v_call: TRBV6-2/TRBV6-3; cdr3_nt: TGTGCCAGCAGGCTAGGGGTGGGCAGCTCCAACGTCCTGACTTTC; cdr3_aa: CASRLGVGSSNVLTF
d_call: NA; j_call: TRBJ2-7; clone_size: NA; v_call: TRBV6-5; cdr3_nt: TGTGCCAGCAGCCGTGGGGGATCCCACAGCTCCTACGAGCAGTACTTC; cdr3_aa: CASSRGGSHSSYEQYF
d_call: NA; j_call: TRBJ2-5; clone_size: NA; v_call: TRBV20-1; cdr3_nt: TGCAGTGCTGCCTTGTCAGGTCAAGAGACCCAGTACTTC; cdr3_aa: CSAALSGQETQYF
d_call: TRBD1; j_call: TRBJ2-5; clone_size: NA; v_call: TRBV7-9; cdr3_nt: TGTGCCAGCAGCTTAACCCCGACAGGGGGACCACCATCCACCATGACAGAGACCCAGTACTTC; cdr3_aa: CASSLTPTGGPPSTMTETQYF
d_call: TRBD1; j_call: TRBJ2-5; clone_size: NA; v_call: TRBV7-2; cdr3_nt: TGTGCCAGCAGCTCAGGGGGACAGGGGCAAGAGACCCAGTACTTC; cdr3_aa: CASSSGGQGQETQYF
d_call: NA; j_call: TRBJ2-5; clone_size: many; v_call: TRBV29-1; cdr3_nt: TGCAGCGTTGAAGTTCGGGGGATGGAGACCCAGTACTTC; cdr3_aa: CSVEVRGMETQYF
d_call: NA; j_call: TRBJ1-2; clone_size: NA; v_call: TRBV4-3; cdr3_nt: TGCGCCAGCAGCCCCGGACGGCGTAATAACTATGGCTACACCTTC; cdr3_aa: CASSPGRRNNYGYTF
d_call: NA; j_call: TRBJ2-7; clone_size: once; v_call: TRBV19; cdr3_nt: TGTGCCAGTAGGCTGGGTGGTGGGGCTTTCCAGTACTTC; cdr3_aa: CASRLGGGAFQYF
d_call: TRBD1; j_call: TRBJ1-5; clone_size: many; v_call: TRBV11-2; cdr3_nt: TGTGCCAGCAGCTTATCCGGGACAGGCAATCAGCCCCAGCATTTT; cdr3_aa: CASSLSGTGNQPQHF
d_call: NA; j_call: TRBJ2-5; clone_size: few; v_call: TRBV5-1; cdr3_nt: TGCGCCAGCAGCTCGGCATCCCAAGAGACCCAGTACTTC; cdr3_aa: CASSSASQETQYF
d_call: TRBD1; j_call: TRBJ1-2; clone_size: NA; v_call: TRBV28; cdr3_nt: TGTGCCAGCAGCACAGGGGGGCAACTTAACTATGGCTACACCTTC; cdr3_aa: CASSTGGQLNYGYTF
d_call: TRBD2; j_call: TRBJ2-3; clone_size: few; v_call: TRBV11-2; cdr3_nt: TGTGCCAGCAGCTTCCGACTAGCGGGGGACACAGATACGCAGTATTTT; cdr3_aa: CASSFRLAGDTDTQYF
d_call: TRBD1; j_call: TRBJ2-1; clone_size: NA; v_call: TRBV6-1; cdr3_nt: TGTGCCGGGGGGGGACAGGGAGCCTACAATGAGCAGTTCTTC; cdr3_aa: CAGGGQGAYNEQFF
d_call: TRBD1; j_call: TRBJ1-5; clone_size: NA; v_call: TRBV28; cdr3_nt: TGTGCCAGCAGTTTAGCGACAGGGATTGGCAATCAGCCCCAGCATTTT; cdr3_aa: CASSLATGIGNQPQHF
d_call: NA; j_call: TRBJ2-7; clone_size: few; v_call: TRBV9; cdr3_nt: TGTGCCAGCAGCGCCAGATATGGGGGCGAGCAGTACTTC; cdr3_aa: CASSARYGGEQYF
d_call: NA; j_call: TRBJ2-3; clone_size: NA; v_call: TRBV7-9; cdr3_nt: TGTGCCAGCAGCCAGCAACTCGGCGGGTCAGATACGCAGTATTTT; cdr3_aa: CASSQQLGGSDTQYF
d_call: NA; j_call: TRBJ2-7; clone_size: few; v_call: TRBV7-9; cdr3_nt: TGTGCCAGCAGGAAAGGAGGACCCACCTCCTACGAGCAGTACTTC; cdr3_aa: CASRKGGPTSYEQYF
d_call: TRBD1; j_call: TRBJ1-4; clone_size: few; v_call: TRBV6-6; cdr3_nt: TGTGCCAGCAGCCCCGACAGGGGGCCGGGTGAAAAACTGTTTTTT; cdr3_aa: CASSPDRGPGEKLFF
d_call: NA; j_call: TRBJ2-3; clone_size: many; v_call: TRBV7-2; cdr3_nt: TGTGCCAGCAGCTCCTATAGCCCAGATACGCAGTATTTT; cdr3_aa: CASSSYSPDTQYF
d_call: TRBD1; j_call: TRBJ2-3; clone_size: NA; v_call: TRBV4-1; cdr3_nt: TGCGCCAGCAGCCAAGATAACAGGGGGCAGGGAGATACGCAGTATTTT; cdr3_aa: CASSQDNRGQGDTQYF
d_call: TRBD2; j_call: TRBJ2-1; clone_size: few; v_call: TRBV4-3; cdr3_nt: TGCGCCAGCAGCCAATTGGATCGGGTAGCGGGGGGGAGCGGTGAGCAGTTCTTC; cdr3_aa: CASSQLDRVAGGSGEQFF
d_call: NA; j_call: TRBJ2-5; clone_size: NA; v_call: TRBV20-1; cdr3_nt: TGCAGTGCTAGAATCCCAGGTCCACAAGAGACCCAGTACTTC; cdr3_aa: CSARIPGPQETQYF
d_call: NA; j_call: TRBJ1-1; clone_size: NA; v_call: TRBV30; cdr3_nt: TGTGCCTGGAAGTTTCAGGCAAACACTGAAGCTTTCTTT; cdr3_aa: CAWKFQANTEAFF
d_call: NA; j_call: TRBJ2-3; clone_size: many; v_call: TRBV4-3; cdr3_nt: TGCGCCAGCAGCCAAGATGGAGCCCTAGGGACCTACGGGGGCACAGATACGCAGTATTTT; cdr3_aa: CASSQDGALGTYGGTDTQYF
d_call: NA; j_call: TRBJ1-6; clone_size: few; v_call: TRBV28; cdr3_nt: TGTGCCAGCAGTTTAAGGGCAGGAGTATCACCCCTCCACTTT; cdr3_aa: CASSLRAGVSPLHF
d_call: TRBD1; j_call: TRBJ1-2; clone_size: NA; v_call: TRBV20-1; cdr3_nt: TGCAGTGCTAGGGCCCAGGGACAGACCTATGGCTACACCTTC; cdr3_aa: CSARAQGQTYGYTF
d_call: NA; j_call: TRBJ2-1; clone_size: few; v_call: TRBV29-1; cdr3_nt: TGCAGCGCCGCCGTCCTAGGCATCGGATTCTTC; cdr3_aa: CSAAVLGIGFF